This record looks at one T cell receptor beta chain sequence and its context. This record belongs to a study of blood T cell repertoires in COVID-19. About the study: Sites in the United States, Italy and Spain provided acute and convalescent COVID-19 samples. T cells, B-cell-depleted T cells, or PBMCs provided the cDNA or gDNA that served as material.

In the source study's methods: Reference gene primer amplification in the assay estimated nucleated cell counts. Only in-frame clones appear in the TCRdb table, and some are missing; sequencing was by immunoSEQ multiplex PCR. That table is the source of V, J and clone size, and D and trimming were worked out from the DNA. The table lists approximately 47,000 clones, more than 75% of them singletons. The length of the CDR3 is 15 residues. With V trimmed by 8 bases and J by 1 base, 9 bases remained unmatched. Germline V lookup: CDR1 LNHDA, CDR2 SQIVND (reference sequence). The sequenced sample was peripheral blood. The sequence came from a woman aged 55-69 years with acute or convalescent COVID-19. The genes are TRBV19 and TRBJ1-1; 8 bases line up with TRBD1. CDR3 protein: CASSHPRGPNTEAFF. DNA for the CDR3: TGTGCCAGTTCTCATCCCAGGGGGCCGAACACTGAAGCTTTCTTT.